This T cell receptor beta chain appears in the sequencing data of a study of a mutant IDH1 vaccine in newly diagnosed glioma. About the research overall: The start of vaccination came 4-6 weeks after radiotherapy alone, or with temozolomide cycles. Pretreatment consisted of radiotherapy, temozolomide, or both, with most receiving both. Points from the study as a whole: Seemingly, top peripheral T cell clonotype changes bore no relation to pseudoprogression.

Profiled with immunoSEQ multiplex PCR; TCRdb holds only in-frame clones, not every one. The profile covers about 48,000 clones, with roughly 84% appearing a single time and roughly 6.8% taken by the ten largest. Time point reported: week 35, safety follow-up. A 20-mer mutant IDH1 peptide at 300 ug was injected subcutaneously with topical imiquimod. Remarks on this clone: Its antigen is not known.

The CDR3 extends over 15 amino acids. Per germline, CDR1 LNHDA and CDR2 SQIVND (reference sequence). Trimming cost V 5 bases and J 7 bases; bases outside gene matches: 7. This specimen consisted of PBMCs, obtained from a glioma patient whose treatment included an IDH1 peptide vaccine. This clonotype was sampled from a man aged 35 to 55 with glioma. The rearrangement joins TRBV19 to TRBJ2-2; 10 nucleotides agree with TRBD1. CDR3 sequence: CASSPRTGGGGELFF. As DNA, the CDR3 is TGTGCCAGTAGTCCCCGGACAGGGGGAGGCGGGGAGCTGTTTTTT.